Each of the 5 T cell receptor beta chains below was sequenced from the same sample in a study of control samples from healthy donors and cancer patients. TCRdb's table, derived via immunoSEQ multiplex PCR, lists solely in-frame clones and lacks some. The table records about 120,000 clones, more than 75% of them present only once. Sample: blood. The source is a man aged 25 to 40 in good health.

Only a few counts were recorded for this clone. The V gene is TRBV2, the J gene TRBJ1-2; a weak D match, TRBD1 (5 bases). The ends were cut back, 6 bases at V and 2 bases at J, with 16 bases in the middle. Germline lookup yields CDR1 SNHLY and CDR2 FYNNEI. The CDR3 runs to 15 residues. As DNA, the CDR3 is TGTGCCAGCAGGGCCGGGACGGCCCGAAACTATGGCTACACCTTC. It yields the protein CASRAGTARNYGYTF.

This sequence joins TRBV29-1 and TRBJ1-2, with no clear D. V lost 4 bases and J lost 3, with 12 bases in between. This CDR3 contains 13 residues. Germline lookup yields CDR1 SQVTM and CDR2 ANQGSEA. The CDR3 bases are TGCAGCGTTGTTAGCCGCCGGGACTATGGCTACACCTTC. As protein: CSVVSRRDYGYTF.

The chain is built from TRBV30 and TRBJ2-2; 11 bases map to TRBD2. The CDR3 totals 15 residues. With V trimmed by 5 bases and J by 3 bases, 5 bases remained unmatched. Germline V gene sequence: CDR1 GTSNPN, CDR2 SVGIG (reference sequence). CDR3 region: CAWEGGLADTGELFF. In DNA form, the CDR3 reads TGTGCCTGGGAGGGGGGACTAGCGGACACCGGGGAGCTGTTTTTT.

The chain carries TRBV10-3 and TRBJ2-7; D gene uncertain. Per germline, CDR1 ENHRY and CDR2 SYGVKD. This CDR3 is built from 13 residues. V lost 3 bases and J 6 bases, leaving 12 bases between the germline ends. The DNA of the CDR3 is TGTGCCATCAGTGATCAAGGCAGGACCGAGCAGTACGTC. It encodes CAISDQGRTEQYV.

The chain employs TRBV19 and TRBJ2-1; no reliable D call. CDR1 is LNHDA and CDR2 is SQIVND in the germline V gene (reference sequence). This CDR3 has 15 amino acids. Trimming removed 6 bases at V and 9 bases at J, with 21 bases between. CDR3 protein: CASSPLGLGIFEQFF. In DNA form, the CDR3 reads TGTGCCAGTAGCCCGTTAGGGCTAGGGATTTTTGAGCAGTTCTTC.